This is a list of T cell receptor beta chains from one sample in a study of T cells after yellow fever vaccination. A single record per CDR3 protein comes from TCRdb applying MiXCR to the 5' RACE reads. The sample lists about 4,500 distinct CDR3 sequences, roughly 8% occurring once. The sample consisted of PBMCs, either bulk or a sorted T-cell subset (CD4+, CD8+, memory, or dextramer-sorted; not recorded which), taken more than 35 days after the first yellow fever vaccination. Every receptor here comes from a man aged 18 to 29 who received the YFV17D yellow fever vaccine. CDR3s include the opening cysteine and the closing phenylalanine or tryptophan. The D gene is left open where the match is weak. Clone size is given as once, few, many, or a class for an expanded clone.

>many|NA|TRBV25-1|TRBJ2-3
TGTGCCAGCAGTCGGATAGGCGGGGGCCGCACAGATACGCAGTATTTT
CASSRIGGGRTDTQYF
>many|TRBD1|TRBV5-6|TRBJ2-7
TGTGCCAGCAGCACCGGACAGGGGACCTACGAGCAGTACTTC
CASSTGQGTYEQYF
>many|NA|TRBV4-3|TRBJ2-3
TGCGCCAGCAGCCAAGGGACAGGCACAGATACGCAGTATTTT
CASSQGTGTDTQYF
>many|TRBD1|TRBV16|TRBJ2-3
TGTGCCAGCAGCCAATGGGGACAGGGTCAAGATACGCAGTATTTT
CASSQWGQGQDTQYF
>many|NA|TRBV4-1|TRBJ1-5
TGCGCCAGCAGCCAGGTTGCAGGGCCCTCCCAGCCCCAGCATTTT
CASSQVAGPSQPQHF
>many|TRBD2|TRBV18|TRBJ2-2
TGTGCCAGCTCACCTTGGACTAGCGGGACCGGGGAGCTGTTTTTT
CASSPWTSGTGELFF
>many|NA|TRBV7-8|TRBJ2-6
TGTGCCAGCAGCTTACCTTCCGGGGCCAACGTCCTGACTTTC
CASSLPSGANVLTF
>many|NA|TRBV7-3|TRBJ2-5
TGTGCCAGCAGCGCGGGGACCCAGGGGACCCAGTACTTC
CASSAGTQGTQYF
>many|NA|TRBV5-5|TRBJ1-4
TGTGCCAGCAGCTTGCGGGCAGCTAATGAAAAACTGTTTTTT
CASSLRAANEKLFF
>many|NA|TRBV15|TRBJ1-2
TGTGCCACTACACAGGGCTACAGGATGTCCAACTATGGCTACACCTTC
CATTQGYRMSNYGYTF
>medium-sized|NA|TRBV4-3|TRBJ1-2
TGCGCCAGCAGCCAGGACGGGGGGAACTATGGCTACACCTTC
CASSQDGGNYGYTF
>many|NA|TRBV6-5|TRBJ2-1
TGTGCCAGCAGTTTCACGGTGGGGGTCTACAATGAGCAGTTCTTC
CASSFTVGVYNEQFF
>many|NA|TRBV6-5|TRBJ1-1
TGTGCCAGCAGTTACTGGGGAAGGAACACTGAAGCTTTCTTT
CASSYWGRNTEAFF
>many|NA|TRBV5-6|TRBJ1-5
TGTGCCAGCAGCTCAGTGGACAGAAAGAATCAGCCCCAGCATTTT
CASSSVDRKNQPQHF
>many|NA|TRBV4-2|TRBJ1-5
TGTGCCAGCAGCCAAGATGTGTGGGTTGAAGGGGCTGATCAGCCCCAGCATTTT
CASSQDVWVEGADQPQHF
>few|NA|TRBV3-1|TRBJ1-1
TGTGCCAGCAGCCAACGTTGGCCAAGGGGGTGGAACACTGAAGCTTTCTTT
CASSQRWPRGWNTEAFF
>many|TRBD1|TRBV12-3/TRBV12-4|TRBJ1-5
TGTGCCAGCAGACCTCTCCGGACAGGTAGCTATCAGCCCCAGCATTTT
CASRPLRTGSYQPQHF